These 24 T cell receptor beta chains were all obtained from the same sample, sequenced in a study of control samples from healthy donors and cancer patients. Method: immunoSEQ multiplex PCR; TCRdb's copy keeps in-frame clones and lacks some. The sample lists 40,000 or so clones, around 93% seen once, with 22% in the top ten. Sequencing used PBMCs. The receptors were sampled from a middle-aged woman with head and neck cancer.

The J gene is TRBJ2-6, the V gene TRBV24-1, with D unclear. V was shortened by 4 bases and J by 5 bases, with 11 bases between the two germline ends. The CDR3 consists of 15 residues. Germline-derived CDR1 and CDR2 are KGHDR and SFDVKD. The chain's CDR3 is CATSDTGLRANVLTF. In DNA form, the CDR3 reads TGTGCCACCAGTGACACGGGCCTCCGGGCCAACGTCCTGACTTTC.

This chain joins TRBV28 and TRBJ2-7; 9 nucleotides line up with TRBD1. J was trimmed by 6 bases and V by 6 bases; bases with no gene match: 12. There are 15 residues in the CDR3. The germline gives CDR1 MDHEN, CDR2 SYDVKM. The CDR3 is CASSSSGQGRGEQYF. The DNA of the CDR3 is TGTGCCAGCAGCTCCTCGGGACAGGGACGGGGCGAGCAGTACTTC.

This clone was picked up one time. The chain recombines TRBV5-1 with TRBJ1-6; the match to TRBD1 covers 7 bases. This CDR3 is built from 15 residues. V was pared by 3 bases and J by 7 bases, with 7 bases of the junction left unmatched. The V gene's germline CDR1 is SGHRS and CDR2 YFSETQ. The CDR3 protein is CASSWEGQKNSPLHF. The CDR3 DNA follows: TGCGCCAGCAGCTGGGAGGGACAGAAGAATTCACCCCTCCACTTT.

This sequence joins TRBV7-9 and TRBJ1-4, with D maybe TRBD1 (6 bases). V gave up 0 bases and J gave up 5 bases, with 7 bases separating them. The CDR3 is 14 residues long. Germline CDR1 is SEHNR and CDR2 is FQNEAQ (reference sequence). The CDR3, as DNA: TGTGCCAGCAGCTTAGCCCAGGGGAATGAAAAACTGTTTTTT. This translates into CASSLAQGNEKLFF.

This chain connects TRBV19 to TRBJ2-2, with TRBD1 identical over 12 bases. V was clipped by 4 bases and J by 9 bases; unmatched bases: 9. The CDR3 is 16 amino acids. CDR1 and CDR2 (germline): LNHDA, SQIVND (reference sequence). The CDR3 here is CASSTRGDRGLRELFF. CDR3 coding DNA: TGTGCCAGTAGTACAAGGGGGGACAGGGGGCTCAGGGAGCTGTTTTTT. The complete variable domain, with remaining parts taken from reference TRBV19 and TRBJ2-2, reads DGGITQSPKYLFRKEGQNVTLSCEQNLNHDAMYWYRQDPGQGLRLIYYSQIVNDFQKGDIAEGYSVSREKKESFPLTVTSAQKNPTAFYLCASSTRGDRGLRELFFGEGSRLTVL.

V usage is TRBV7-9 and J usage is TRBJ1-3, with D perhaps matching TRBD1 (5 bases). Trimming left V 4 bases short and J 0 bases short, with 13 bases between. Germline V gives CDR1 SEHNR, CDR2 FQNEAQ (reference sequence). This CDR3 contains 16 residues. CDR3 sequence (DNA): TGTGCCAGCAGCTCCCCAGGGAGGCGCTCTGGAAACACCATATATTTT. Translated: CASSSPGRRSGNTIYF.

The chain uses TRBV5-6 and TRBJ2-2, with 8 bases identical to TRBD1. This CDR3 is built from 17 residues. CDR1 is SGHDT and CDR2 is YYEEEE in the germline V gene. Trimming cost V 0 bases and J 9 bases; bases outside gene matches: 13. In DNA, the CDR3 is TGTGCCAGCAGCTTGGACAGGGGGTCTTGGACCGGCCGGGAGCTGTTTTTT. This translates into CASSLDRGSWTGRELFF.

This chain joins TRBV10-3 and TRBJ2-7; TRBD2 matches at 14 bases. V gave up 4 bases and J gave up 3 bases; unmatched junction bases: 2. The CDR3 covers 15 residues. Per germline, CDR1 ENHRY and CDR2 SYGVKD. The CDR3 DNA sequence: TGTGCCATCAGTGCCGGGACTAGCGGGGGCTACGAGCAGTACTTC. As protein: CAISAGTSGGYEQYF.

The V and J genes are TRBV5-6 and TRBJ2-6; 10 bases are shared with TRBD1. This CDR3 region has 17 residues. CDR1 SGHDT and CDR2 YYEEEE come from the germline V gene. V trimming: 3 bases; J trimming: 3 bases; junction bases outside the gene matches: 6. For the CDR3, the DNA is TGTGCCAGCAGCTCCGGGACAGGGGATTTTGGGGCCAACGTCCTGACTTTC. It translates to CASSSGTGDFGANVLTF.

The CDR3: CASSLGPRTPLHF. CDR3 nucleotides: TGTGCCAGCAGCTTAGGGCCCCGGACACCCCTCCACTTT. The chain links TRBV11-2 to TRBJ1-6; no firm D call. V lost 1 base and J 11 bases, leaving 9 bases between the germline ends. Germline V CDR1 and CDR2: SGHAT, FQNNGV. This CDR3 is 13 amino acids long.

CDR3 nucleotides: TGTGCCAGCAGTCCTATCACCTCTAGCGGAACAACAGATACGCAGTATTTT. The encoded protein is CASSPITSSGTTDTQYF. The J gene is TRBJ2-3, the V gene TRBV7-3, with 7 bases fitting TRBD2. V lost 6 bases, J lost 3 bases, and 15 bases stayed unmatched. In germline, CDR1 is SGHTA, CDR2 FQGTGA. This CDR3 has 17 amino acids.

This chain uses TRBV6-4 with TRBJ2-1; TRBD2 matches at 14 bases. V shed 5 bases, J shed 10 bases, and the junction held 7 bases outside the gene matches. The CDR3 has 15 amino acids. Germline-derived CDR1 and CDR2 are MRHNA and SNTAGT. The CDR3, as DNA: TGTGCCAGCAGTTCCGGACTAGCGGGAGGTGGGGAGCAGTTCTTC. As protein: CASSSGLAGGGEQFF.

The CDR3 coding sequence is TGTGCCAGCAGCCCGAGGACAGGGAACCCCTACGAGCAGTACTTC. Encoded protein: CASSPRTGNPYEQYF. This rearrangement joins TRBV5-4 to TRBJ2-7; 8 bases align to TRBD1. V gave up 4 bases and J gave up 2 bases; unmatched junction bases: 8. Germline CDR1 is SGHNT and CDR2 is YYREEE (reference sequence). There are 15 residues in the CDR3.

The CDR3 DNA follows: TGTGCCAGCAGCCTAAAAGATCTCGAGCAGTACTTC. It translates to CASSLKDLEQYF. The rearrangement links TRBV7-9 to TRBJ2-7; D unclear. The germline V gene has CDR1 SEHNR and CDR2 FQNEAQ (reference sequence). Trimming removed 5 bases from V and 6 bases from J, with 11 bases in between. The CDR3 has 12 residues. Combining the CDR3 with reference TRBV7-9 and TRBJ2-7 gives the whole variable domain DTGVSQNPRHKITKRGQNVTFRCDPISEHNRLYWYRQTLGQGPEFLTYFQNEAQLEKSRLLSDRFSAERPKGSFSTLEIQRTEQGDSAMYLCASSLKDLEQYFGPGTRLTVT.

The V gene is TRBV12-5, the J gene TRBJ2-6; D is unresolved. CDR1 and CDR2 (germline): LGHNT, FRNRAP. The ends were cut back, 5 bases at V and 1 base at J, with 3 bases in the middle. The CDR3 length is 13 residues. DNA for the CDR3: TGTGCTAGTGGTGTTTCTGGGGCCAACGTCCTGACTTTC. It translates to CASGVSGANVLTF.

This chain uses TRBV28 with TRBJ2-7, with D perhaps matching TRBD1 (6 bases). Germline V lookup: CDR1 MDHEN, CDR2 SYDVKM. V lost 4 bases and J lost 3, with 19 bases in between. The CDR3 has 16 residues. As DNA, the CDR3 is TGTGCCAGCAGTTATTTTTCATGGGACAAGTACTACGAGCAGTACTTC. Its protein product is CASSYFSWDKYYEQYF.

The CDR3 loop reads CASSSKTSAYHNEQFF. The CDR3, as DNA: TGTGCCAGCAGCTCGAAGACTAGCGCGTACCACAATGAGCAGTTCTTC. The chain couples TRBV7-9 to TRBJ2-1; 8 bases align to TRBD2. Germline V gene sequence: CDR1 SEHNR, CDR2 FQNEAQ (reference sequence). V trimming: 4 bases; J trimming: 5 bases; junction bases outside the gene matches: 10. The length of the CDR3 is 16 residues.

CDR3 sequence: CASTRGQGSNYGYTF. In nucleotides, the CDR3 is TGTGCCAGCACCCGGGGACAGGGGAGCAACTATGGCTACACCTTC. The V gene is TRBV27, the J gene TRBJ1-2; 10 bases are shared with TRBD1. CDR3 length: 15 amino acids. Germline CDR1 and CDR2: MNHEY and SMNVEV (reference sequence). Losses at the gene ends were 7 bases for V and 2 bases for J; bases not matched to a gene: 7.

V and J are TRBV4-2 and TRBJ2-1, with D possibly being TRBD1 (6 bases). Germline V gene data show CDR1 as LGHNA and CDR2 as YNFKEQ. CDR3 length: 15 amino acids. Trimming stripped 1 base from V and 4 bases from J, with 11 bases between. The CDR3 nucleotides are TGTGCCAGCAGCCAAGGACAGGTACCATACAATGAGCAGTTCTTC. Translated: CASSQGQVPYNEQFF.

The rearrangement links TRBV6-5 to TRBJ1-2; TRBD1 matches at 9 bases. The CDR3 sequence is 12 residues long. Per the germline V gene, CDR1 is MNHEY and CDR2 is SVGAGI. Trimming took 11 bases from V and 3 from J; bases not matched to a gene: 4. CDR3 sequence: CAAGQGDYGYTF. DNA for the CDR3: TGTGCCGCGGGACAGGGTGACTATGGCTACACCTTC.

This chain links TRBV2 with TRBJ1-2, with D possibly matching TRBD1 (5 bases). V lost 6 bases and J lost 0, with 14 bases in between. Per germline, CDR1 SNHLY and CDR2 FYNNEI. This CDR3 region has 15 residues. CDR3 in DNA: TGTGCCAGCAGCGCCCGCCTAGGGGCTAACTATGGCTACACCTTC. Residues: CASSARLGANYGYTF.

This chain uses TRBV19 with TRBJ1-1; 8 bases map to TRBD1. The ends lost 5 bases at V and 6 bases at J; junction bases unmatched: 11. CDR1 LNHDA and CDR2 SQIVND come from the germline V gene (reference sequence). The CDR3 is 15 residues long. The CDR3 DNA is TGTGCCAGTAGTCCCCGGACAGGGAAGTGGGCTGAAGCTTTCTTT. Protein: CASSPRTGKWAEAFF.

This chain uses TRBV3-1 (or the pseudogene TRBV3-2) with TRBJ2-7, with 8 bases aligning to TRBD2. Per germline, CDR1 LGHDT and CDR2 YNNKEL (reference sequence). CDR3 length: 16 residues. J was trimmed by 3 bases and V by 4 bases; bases with no gene match: 11. Here the CDR3 reads CASSPRPGTRGYEQYF. DNA for the CDR3: TGTGCCAGCAGCCCCAGACCCGGGACTAGGGGCTACGAGCAGTACTTC.

The chain is built from TRBV7-9 and TRBJ1-2, with D possibly being TRBD1 (6 bases). V lost 6 bases, J lost 5 bases, and 13 bases lay in between. The CDR3 consists of 13 residues. The germline gives CDR1 SEHNR, CDR2 FQNEAQ (reference sequence). CDR3 coding DNA: TGTGCCAGCAGTCATTTACAGGGTTATGGCTACACCTTC. This sequence encodes CASSHLQGYGYTF.